This is a list of T cell receptor beta chains from one sample in a study of cytomegalovirus exposure and HLA in healthy donors. Assay: immunoSEQ multiplex PCR; the TCRdb copy retains only in-frame clones and omits some. The table lists 45,000 to 65,000 clones, about four fifths of them singletons, with under 3.5% in the top ten. Sequencing was carried out using PBMCs. Receptors originate from a woman under 30 in good health and CMV-seronegative. Both conserved end residues are part of each CDR3. The D gene is left open where the match is weak. Size tells how often a clone was seen (once, few, many) or the class of an expanded clone, and some rows leave it out.

DNA | CDR3 | length | V | size | J | D
TGTGCCAGCAGCTTGGATCCGAGCTCCTACAATGAGCAGTTCTTC | CASSLDPSSYNEQFF | 15 | TRBV5-4 | NA | TRBJ2-1 | NA
TGTGCCAGCAGCATGGGGACAGGGGGTCAGCCCCAGCATTTT | CASSMGTGGQPQHF | 14 | TRBV5-4 | NA | TRBJ1-5 | TRBD1
TGTGCCAGCAGCCCCCCAGGAGGAGACAACACTGAAGCTTTCTTT | CASSPPGGDNTEAFF | 15 | TRBV7-9 | NA | TRBJ1-1 | NA
TGTGCCAGCCTCCCGACTGGGACTAGCACCTACGAGCAGTACTTC | CASLPTGTSTYEQYF | 15 | TRBV28 | NA | TRBJ2-7 | TRBD2
TGCAGCGCCGGGACTGGGGGTCAAAACAGTCAGTACTTC | CSAGTGGQNSQYF | 13 | TRBV29-1 | NA | TRBJ2-4 | NA
TGTGCCAGTAGTCCGGCGGACAGGGCCTATGGCTACACCTTC | CASSPADRAYGYTF | 14 | TRBV19 | NA | TRBJ1-2 | TRBD1
TGTGCCAGCGGACTAGCTCGGGAACAGCAGTACTTC | CASGLAREQQYF | 12 | TRBV27 | NA | TRBJ2-7 | TRBD2
TGTGCCAGCAGTTTCCTAGCCCACTACAATGAGCAGTTCTTC | CASSFLAHYNEQFF | 14 | TRBV28 | NA | TRBJ2-1 | NA
TGTGCCAGCAGCTCCGGACAGGTTACCTACGAGCAGTACTTC | CASSSGQVTYEQYF | 14 | TRBV7-2 | NA | TRBJ2-7 | TRBD1
TGTGCCAGCAGGTGGGAGGGATCGGCTAAAGCTTTCTTT | CASRWEGSAKAFF | 13 | TRBV6-4 | few | TRBJ1-1 | NA
TGTGCCAGCAGCCAGCCGGGACTAGGAACCGGGGAGCTGTTTTTT | CASSQPGLGTGELFF | 15 | TRBV14 | NA | TRBJ2-2 | TRBD2
TGTGCCAGCAGTCCATTAGCGGGGAGCACAGATACGCAGTATTTT | CASSPLAGSTDTQYF | 15 | TRBV27 | NA | TRBJ2-3 | TRBD2
TGTGCCAGCAGCCTGGGACTAGCGAAAGAGACCCAGTACTTC | CASSLGLAKETQYF | 14 | TRBV6-5 | NA | TRBJ2-5 | TRBD2
TGCAGCATAAACGGGAACACCGGGGAGCTGTTTTTT | CSINGNTGELFF | 12 | TRBV29-1 | few | TRBJ2-2 | NA
TGTGCCAGCAGTCCCCGGACAGGGCGTCAGCCCCAGCATTTT | CASSPRTGRQPQHF | 14 | TRBV28 | NA | TRBJ1-5 | TRBD1
TGTGCCAGCAGCCAAGGGGGACAGAGCTTCTTTCTGGGGGCCAACGGCCTGACTTTC | CASSQGGQSFFLGANGLTF | 19 | TRBV14 | NA | TRBJ2-6 | TRBD1
TGTGCCAGCAGTGGCTCACAATACAGTCAGTACTTC | CASSGSQYSQYF | 12 | TRBV25-1 | NA | TRBJ2-4 | NA
TGTGCCAGCAGCTTAGGGAGCGGGGACACCGGGGAGCTGTTTTTT | CASSLGSGDTGELFF | 15 | TRBV7-6 | NA | TRBJ2-2 | TRBD2
TGCGCCAGCAGCCTAAGCCAGGGACAGGGGCCCTCTGGGGCCAACGGCCTGACTTTC | CASSLSQGQGPSGANGLTF | 19 | TRBV23-1 | NA | TRBJ2-6 | TRBD1